This entry lists 24 T cell receptor beta chains sequenced from one sample in a study of OX40 agonist ivuxolimab in advanced cancers. The library was prepared using the immunoSEQ multiplex PCR assay. Imported from immuneACCESS, the table was reduced by TCRdb to in-frame sequences with V and J called. These copies leave out some clones; in studies compared against another copy, an unresolved V gene accounts for under half, and the cause of the remainder is not known. The sample includes some 5,600 clones, with around 71% observed a single time. About 64% of the sample lies in the top ten. The specimen comprised CD4+ or CD8+ T cells sorted from blood, sampled in a trial of the OX40 agonist ivuxolimab. These receptors originate from an adult with an advanced solid tumor such as melanoma, head and neck, liver or kidney cancer.

The chain employs TRBV28 and TRBJ1-1; D call uncertain. V shed 6 bases and J shed 1 base, with 12 bases lying between them. This CDR3 contains 14 residues. Germline CDR1 is MDHEN and CDR2 is SYDVKM. The CDR3 DNA reads TGTGCCAGCAGCCCGCTTTTGGGGAACACTGAAGCTTTCTTT. Its protein is CASSPLLGNTEAFF. The whole variable domain, filled in from reference TRBV28 and TRBJ1-1, reads DVKVTQSSRYLVKRTGEKVFLECVQDMDHENMFWYRQDPGLGLRLIYFSYDVKMKEKGDIPEGYSVSREKKERFSLILESASTNQTSMYLCASSPLLGNTEAFFGQGTRLTVV.

The chain employs TRBV15 and TRBJ1-5, with 10 bases aligning to TRBD1. The CDR3 has 18 amino acids. Germline assignment: CDR1 LNHNV and CDR2 YYDKDF (reference sequence). Unmatched junction bases numbered 7, after V lost 2 bases and J lost 0 bases. DNA for the CDR3: TGTGCCACCAGCAGATCATCCGGGACAGGGGATAGCAATCAGCCCCAGCATTTT. Encoded protein: CATSRSSGTGDSNQPQHF.

The chain links TRBV7-2 to TRBJ2-1, with D possibly being TRBD2 (6 bases). V was trimmed by 1 base and J by 6 bases, leaving 13 bases between them. CDR3 length: 15 residues. Germline-derived CDR1 and CDR2 are SGHTA and FQGNSA. In DNA form, the CDR3 reads TGTGCCAGCAGCTTAGGTCGGGAGAGGTTCAATGAGCAGTTCTTC. This sequence encodes CASSLGRERFNEQFF.

This clone was seen a few times. The chain uses TRBV11-2 and TRBJ2-1, with 12 bases aligning to TRBD1. The CDR3 length is 15 residues. J gave up 9 bases and V 4 bases, and 7 bases lay outside the gene matches. Germline V lookup: CDR1 SGHAT, CDR2 FQNNGV. In nucleotides, the CDR3 is TGTGCCAGCAGCTACGGGACAGGGGGCTTCACTGAGCAGTTCTTC. Its protein is CASSYGTGGFTEQFF.

The gene calls are TRBV2 and TRBJ2-3; D is unresolved. This CDR3 contains 15 residues. Deletions cut 3 bases from V and 2 bases from J, with 12 bases between. CDR1 is SNHLY and CDR2 is FYNNEI in the germline V gene. CDR3 region: CASSEVFRPTDTQYF. In DNA, the CDR3 is TGTGCCAGCAGTGAGGTCTTTCGTCCCACAGATACGCAGTATTTT. Filled out from reference TRBV2 and TRBJ2-3, the complete variable domain reads EPEVTQTPSHQVTQMGQEVILRCVPISNHLYFYWYRQILGQKVEFLVSFYNNEISEKSEIFDDQFSVERPDGSNFTLKIRSTKLEDSAMYFCASSEVFRPTDTQYFGPGTRLTVL.

This clone was counted a single time. The chain has TRBV28 and TRBJ2-1; 7 nucleotides line up with TRBD1. Germline loops: CDR1 MDHEN, CDR2 SYDVKM. J was trimmed by 7 bases and V by 7 bases; bases with no gene match: 16. The length of the CDR3 is 16 residues. CDR3 region: CASIPTRDSEGNEQFF. CDR3 nucleotides: TGTGCCAGCATCCCAACCCGGGACAGCGAGGGGAATGAGCAGTTCTTC.

The chain combines TRBV5-8 with TRBJ2-7; 9 bases are a match to TRBD2. Germline CDR1 is SGHTS and CDR2 is YDEGEE. The CDR3 extends over 14 amino acids. Unmatched junction bases numbered 9, after V lost 4 bases and J lost 7 bases. Here the CDR3 reads CASSAGTSLWEQYF. CDR3 in DNA: TGTGCCAGCAGCGCCGGGACTAGCCTTTGGGAGCAGTACTTC.

The J gene is TRBJ2-7, the V gene TRBV28, with 9 bases lining up with TRBD1. V lost 5 bases and J lost 3; bases outside the gene matches: 11. This CDR3 spans 16 amino acids. Germline values: CDR1 MDHEN, CDR2 SYDVKM. Here the CDR3 DNA reads TGTGCCAGCAGTCCCCGGACAGGGGCGGGCTACTACGAGCAGTACTTC. This gives the protein CASSPRTGAGYYEQYF.

The chain uses TRBV6-5 and TRBJ2-7; 8 nucleotides align to TRBD1. V was clipped by 5 bases and J by 2 bases; unmatched bases: 5. Germline values: CDR1 MNHEY, CDR2 SVGAGI. The CDR3 length is 14 residues. The CDR3 nucleotides read TGTGCCAGCAGTCCACACAGGGGGACCTACGAGCAGTACTTC. Protein sequence: CASSPHRGTYEQYF.

This chain connects TRBV7-2 to TRBJ1-1, with D perhaps TRBD1 (6 bases). This CDR3 comprises 16 residues. The germline CDR1 and CDR2 sequences are SGHTA and FQGNSA. Trimming removed 1 base at V and 0 bases at J, with 12 bases between. CDR3 nucleotides: TGTGCCAGCAGCTTAGACCCCCGGGGGCTGAACACTGAAGCTTTCTTT. Protein product: CASSLDPRGLNTEAFF.

V is TRBV7-8 and J is TRBJ1-1; 7 nucleotides line up with TRBD1. The CDR3 is 15 residues long. J gave up 5 bases and V 1 base, and 7 bases lay outside the gene matches. Germline V gives CDR1 SGHVS, CDR2 FQNEAQ. Here the CDR3 reads CASSLDVDRETEAFF. The CDR3, as DNA: TGTGCCAGCAGCTTAGATGTCGACAGGGAGACTGAAGCTTTCTTT.

The chain recombines TRBV19 with TRBJ2-3; D might be TRBD1 (6 bases). The CDR3 extends over 13 amino acids. Trimming cost V 9 bases and J 2 bases, with 12 bases left between them. Germline V lookup: CDR1 LNHDA, CDR2 SQIVND (reference sequence). CDR3 loop: CASVYRDTDTQYF. Here the CDR3 DNA reads TGTGCCAGCGTATACAGGGACACAGATACGCAGTATTTT.

A word on this clone: A read error likely explains this, since a far larger clone differs by one base. In the same sample, other DNA sequences code for this CDR3. This chain uses TRBV2 with TRBJ1-2; D unclear. The CDR3 has 11 residues. Germline V gene data show CDR1 as SNHLY and CDR2 as FYNNEI. The CDR3 region has the DNA TGTGCGAGCAGTGAGAATGAAGAACCACCCTTC. Translated, it gives CASSENEEPPF.

This chain uses TRBV2 with TRBJ1-1; D ambiguous. The CDR3 length is 11 residues. Trimming removed 8 bases at V and 8 bases at J, with 12 bases between. Germline V gene sequence: CDR1 SNHLY, CDR2 FYNNEI. This CDR3 reads CASWGAFEAFF. For the CDR3, the DNA is TGTGCCAGCTGGGGAGCCTTCGAAGCTTTCTTT.

This clone was seen just once. In DNA, the CDR3 is TGTGCCACTCAAGGATTCATACAGTCCAACTATGGCTACACCTTC. This encodes CATQGFIQSNYGYTF. The chain joins TRBV19 to TRBJ1-2; D is ambiguous. Germline CDR1 LNHDA, CDR2 SQIVND (reference sequence). This CDR3 is built from 15 residues. V lost 10 bases and J lost 2, with 20 bases in between.

The chain carries TRBV2 and TRBJ2-1; 9 bases fit TRBD2. CDR1 and CDR2 from the germline V gene are SNHLY and FYNNEI. This CDR3 has 13 amino acids. Losses at the gene ends were 8 bases for V and 8 bases for J; bases not matched to a gene: 7. The DNA for the CDR3 is TGTGCCAGCGGGGCCGGGACTAGCTATGAGCAGTTCTTC. This sequence encodes CASGAGTSYEQFF.

The chain combines TRBV13 with TRBJ2-3; D is perhaps TRBD2 (5 bases). The V end was cut by 0 bases, the J end by 4 bases, with 11 bases between. The length of the CDR3 is 15 residues. In germline, CDR1 is PRHDT, CDR2 FYEKMQ (reference sequence). The CDR3 region has the DNA TGTGCCAGCAGCTTAGGCGCCCGGGGTCCAGATACGCAGTATTTT. Amino acids: CASSLGARGPDTQYF.

This clone was picked up one time. This chain links TRBV7-9 with TRBJ2-1; D is undetermined. V was pared by 2 bases and J by 5 bases, with 1 base between. The CDR3 is made up of 11 amino acids. CDR1 SEHNR and CDR2 FQNEAQ come from the germline V gene (reference sequence). The CDR3 is CASSLNNEQFF. The CDR3, as DNA: TGTGCCAGCAGCTTAAACAATGAGCAGTTCTTC.

The chain has TRBV10-2 and TRBJ2-3; 7 bases map to TRBD2. Germline assignment: CDR1 WSHSY and CDR2 SAAADI. V lost 7 bases to trimming and J lost 2 bases; unmatched junction nucleotides: 9. The CDR3 runs to 15 residues. The CDR3 loop is CASNSASGPTDTQYF. DNA for the CDR3: TGCGCCAGCAATTCGGCTAGCGGTCCCACAGATACGCAGTATTTT.

This clone is deemed medium-sized (0.01 to 0.1%). This chain uses TRBV15 with TRBJ1-4; weak D call: TRBD1 (6 bases). V was clipped by 8 bases and J by 8 bases, with 15 bases between them. Germline CDR1 and CDR2: LNHNV and YYDKDF (reference sequence). The CDR3 covers 13 residues. DNA of the CDR3: TGTGCCACCGGGCCGGGACAAGCAGAAAAACTGTTTTTT. This sequence encodes CATGPGQAEKLFF.

The chain links TRBV6-5 to TRBJ2-3, with D perhaps assigned TRBD1 or TRBD2 (5 bases each). CDR1 is MNHEY and CDR2 is SVGAGI in the germline V gene. The V and J ends lost 2 bases and 1 base respectively, with 7 bases between them. The CDR3 spans 14 residues. The CDR3 DNA sequence: TGTGCCAGCAGTTACGTGGGGGGCACAGATACGCAGTATTTT. Its protein is CASSYVGGTDTQYF.

This chain uses TRBV25-1 with TRBJ2-2; no clear D gene. The germline V gene has CDR1 MGHDK and CDR2 SYGVNS. The germline V and J ends were trimmed by 0 bases and 1 base, with 15 bases remaining between them. This CDR3 has 18 residues. CDR3 sequence: CASSEYPLRTVNTGELFF. The CDR3 region has the DNA TGTGCCAGCAGTGAATACCCCCTCCGGACGGTGAACACCGGGGAGCTGTTTTTT.

The chain links TRBV7-1 to TRBJ2-1; TRBD2 might be the D (5 bases). TRBV7-1 is noted as an ORF with a role that remains uncertain. There are 13 residues in the CDR3. V lost 3 bases and J 9 bases, leaving 12 bases between the germline ends. Here the CDR3 reads CASSSHPGSEQFF. The CDR3 DNA is TGTGCCAGCAGCTCCCACCCGGGGAGTGAGCAGTTCTTC.

This chain links TRBV9 with TRBJ1-3; D remains ambiguous. V was clipped by 4 bases and J by 2 bases, with 10 bases between them. Germline loops: CDR1 SGDLS, CDR2 YYNGEE. The CDR3 runs 14 residues. CDR3 in amino acids: CASSTQETGNTIYF. Here the CDR3 DNA reads TGTGCCAGCAGCACCCAGGAAACTGGAAACACCATATATTTT.